The next 13 T cell receptor beta chains were all read from a single sample in a study of blood T cell repertoires in COVID-19. The protocol was immunoSEQ multiplex PCR, while the TCRdb copy is restricted to in-frame clones and leaves out a portion. The table records under 250,000 clones, over 70% of them present only once. The sequencing input was peripheral blood. These receptors were collected from a man in his forties or fifties with active or convalescent COVID-19.

J is TRBJ2-5 and V is TRBV7-2; TRBD2 matches 8 bases. Germline CDR1 and CDR2: SGHTA and FQGNSA. V was clipped by 7 bases and J by 5 bases; unmatched bases: 9. The CDR3 is 14 residues long. CDR3 coding DNA: TGTGCCAGCATATACGGGAGGGCCGGGGAGACCCAGTACTTC. As protein: CASIYGRAGETQYF.

The chain carries TRBV2 and TRBJ2-1; no reliable D call. With 6 bases removed from V and 0 bases from J, the gap between germline ends came to 15 bases. This CDR3 contains 16 residues. Looked up from germline, CDR1 is SNHLY and CDR2 is FYNNEI. The CDR3 loop reads CASRRRPSSSYNEQFF. As DNA, the CDR3 is TGTGCCAGCAGACGGCGGCCCTCAAGCTCCTACAATGAGCAGTTCTTC.

The chain links TRBV5-1 to TRBJ2-5; 9 bases are shared with TRBD1. This CDR3 has 16 amino acids. V shed 4 bases, J shed 1 base, and the junction held 8 bases outside the gene matches. The V gene's germline CDR1 is SGHRS and CDR2 YFSETQ. This chain's CDR3 is CASSRDTGGFQETQYF. In DNA form, the CDR3 reads TGCGCCAGCAGCCGTGATACAGGGGGCTTCCAAGAGACCCAGTACTTC.

The V and J genes are TRBV7-3 and TRBJ1-1; D is possibly TRBD1 (6 bases). The CDR3 is 16 amino acids. The V end lost 5 bases, the J end lost 1 base, and 17 bases lay between the germline ends. Germline V gives CDR1 SGHTA, CDR2 FQGTGA. The CDR3 DNA reads TGTGCCAGCAGCCTTCGGACAGTTGTGGGGAACACTGAAGCTTTCTTT. As protein: CASSLRTVVGNTEAFF.

This chain connects TRBV9 to TRBJ2-3; the match to TRBD2 covers 12 bases. J was trimmed by 4 bases and V by 3 bases; bases with no gene match: 6. The CDR3 extends over 16 amino acids. Germline V gives CDR1 SGDLS, CDR2 YYNGEE. The CDR3 spells CASSAGLAGTADTQYF. The CDR3 nucleotides are TGTGCCAGCAGCGCCGGACTAGCGGGAACCGCAGATACGCAGTATTTT.

The rearrangement links TRBV5-8 to TRBJ1-1, with 7 bases fitting TRBD1. The CDR3 covers 14 residues. Germline loops: CDR1 SGHTS, CDR2 YDEGEE. Unmatched junction bases numbered 0, after V lost 0 bases and J lost 1 base. The CDR3 sequence: CASSLDRGNTEAFF. In DNA form, the CDR3 reads TGTGCCAGCAGCTTGGACAGGGGGAACACTGAAGCTTTCTTT.

Here the CDR3 DNA reads TGTGCCAGCAGCGAACAGGGGCGAGGGGAGACCCAGTACTTC. This codes for CASSEQGRGETQYF. The chain links TRBV13 to TRBJ2-5; TRBD1 aligns across 7 bases. Trimming cost V 5 bases and J 5 bases; bases outside gene matches: 8. This CDR3 has 14 amino acids. CDR1 and CDR2 (germline): PRHDT, FYEKMQ (reference sequence).

The chain combines TRBV7-2 with TRBJ1-5; 9 bases align to TRBD1. Germline V gene sequence: CDR1 SGHTA, CDR2 FQGNSA. Trimming removed 3 bases from V and 7 bases from J; junction bases left unmatched: 7. The CDR3 consists of 15 residues. DNA of the CDR3: TGTGCCAGCAGCTTGGACAGGGGATCGTGGCAGCCCCAGCATTTT. The encoded protein is CASSLDRGSWQPQHF.

The rearrangement links TRBV6-5 to TRBJ1-1; 7 nucleotides match TRBD1. Trimming took 7 bases from V and 1 from J; bases not matched to a gene: 3. Germline V lookup: CDR1 MNHEY, CDR2 SVGAGI. CDR3 length: 13 residues. CDR3 residues: CASKTGPNTEAFF. CDR3 DNA sequence: TGTGCCAGCAAGACAGGGCCGAACACTGAAGCTTTCTTT.

This chain links TRBV7-2 with TRBJ1-2; 9 positions match TRBD1. Germline assignment: CDR1 SGHTA and CDR2 FQGNSA. The CDR3 has 16 residues. With V trimmed by 1 base and J by 4 bases, 7 bases remained unmatched. CDR3 bases: TGTGCCAGCAGCTTAGGGGGGACAGGGAGATCCTATGGCTACACCTTC. It specifies CASSLGGTGRSYGYTF.

This rearrangement joins TRBV7-6 to TRBJ2-1, with 12 bases identical to TRBD2. There are 16 residues in the CDR3. The V and J ends lost 4 bases and 1 base, in that order; junction bases with no gene match: 2. CDR1 SGHVS and CDR2 FNYEAQ come from the germline V gene. CDR3: CASSYTSGRSYNEQFF. The CDR3 DNA reads TGTGCCAGCAGCTATACTAGCGGGAGGTCCTACAATGAGCAGTTCTTC.

V and J are TRBV13 and TRBJ1-1; D remains ambiguous. Germline lookup yields CDR1 PRHDT and CDR2 FYEKMQ (reference sequence). CDR3 length equals 14 residues. The germline V and J ends were trimmed by 4 bases and 7 bases, with 16 bases remaining between them. The CDR3 DNA is TGTGCCAGCAGCTCCCGGTTTGGGCTCAATGAAGCTTTCTTT. It translates to CASSSRFGLNEAFF.

The V call is TRBV19, the J call TRBJ2-7; D is perhaps TRBD2 (5 bases). Germline values: CDR1 LNHDA, CDR2 SQIVND (reference sequence). The CDR3 is 14 residues long. The V and J ends lost 3 bases and 3 bases respectively, with 12 bases between them. Written as DNA, the CDR3 is TGTGCCAGTAGTATCCCCGGGAACCTCTACGAGCAGTACTTC. Its translation is CASSIPGNLYEQYF.